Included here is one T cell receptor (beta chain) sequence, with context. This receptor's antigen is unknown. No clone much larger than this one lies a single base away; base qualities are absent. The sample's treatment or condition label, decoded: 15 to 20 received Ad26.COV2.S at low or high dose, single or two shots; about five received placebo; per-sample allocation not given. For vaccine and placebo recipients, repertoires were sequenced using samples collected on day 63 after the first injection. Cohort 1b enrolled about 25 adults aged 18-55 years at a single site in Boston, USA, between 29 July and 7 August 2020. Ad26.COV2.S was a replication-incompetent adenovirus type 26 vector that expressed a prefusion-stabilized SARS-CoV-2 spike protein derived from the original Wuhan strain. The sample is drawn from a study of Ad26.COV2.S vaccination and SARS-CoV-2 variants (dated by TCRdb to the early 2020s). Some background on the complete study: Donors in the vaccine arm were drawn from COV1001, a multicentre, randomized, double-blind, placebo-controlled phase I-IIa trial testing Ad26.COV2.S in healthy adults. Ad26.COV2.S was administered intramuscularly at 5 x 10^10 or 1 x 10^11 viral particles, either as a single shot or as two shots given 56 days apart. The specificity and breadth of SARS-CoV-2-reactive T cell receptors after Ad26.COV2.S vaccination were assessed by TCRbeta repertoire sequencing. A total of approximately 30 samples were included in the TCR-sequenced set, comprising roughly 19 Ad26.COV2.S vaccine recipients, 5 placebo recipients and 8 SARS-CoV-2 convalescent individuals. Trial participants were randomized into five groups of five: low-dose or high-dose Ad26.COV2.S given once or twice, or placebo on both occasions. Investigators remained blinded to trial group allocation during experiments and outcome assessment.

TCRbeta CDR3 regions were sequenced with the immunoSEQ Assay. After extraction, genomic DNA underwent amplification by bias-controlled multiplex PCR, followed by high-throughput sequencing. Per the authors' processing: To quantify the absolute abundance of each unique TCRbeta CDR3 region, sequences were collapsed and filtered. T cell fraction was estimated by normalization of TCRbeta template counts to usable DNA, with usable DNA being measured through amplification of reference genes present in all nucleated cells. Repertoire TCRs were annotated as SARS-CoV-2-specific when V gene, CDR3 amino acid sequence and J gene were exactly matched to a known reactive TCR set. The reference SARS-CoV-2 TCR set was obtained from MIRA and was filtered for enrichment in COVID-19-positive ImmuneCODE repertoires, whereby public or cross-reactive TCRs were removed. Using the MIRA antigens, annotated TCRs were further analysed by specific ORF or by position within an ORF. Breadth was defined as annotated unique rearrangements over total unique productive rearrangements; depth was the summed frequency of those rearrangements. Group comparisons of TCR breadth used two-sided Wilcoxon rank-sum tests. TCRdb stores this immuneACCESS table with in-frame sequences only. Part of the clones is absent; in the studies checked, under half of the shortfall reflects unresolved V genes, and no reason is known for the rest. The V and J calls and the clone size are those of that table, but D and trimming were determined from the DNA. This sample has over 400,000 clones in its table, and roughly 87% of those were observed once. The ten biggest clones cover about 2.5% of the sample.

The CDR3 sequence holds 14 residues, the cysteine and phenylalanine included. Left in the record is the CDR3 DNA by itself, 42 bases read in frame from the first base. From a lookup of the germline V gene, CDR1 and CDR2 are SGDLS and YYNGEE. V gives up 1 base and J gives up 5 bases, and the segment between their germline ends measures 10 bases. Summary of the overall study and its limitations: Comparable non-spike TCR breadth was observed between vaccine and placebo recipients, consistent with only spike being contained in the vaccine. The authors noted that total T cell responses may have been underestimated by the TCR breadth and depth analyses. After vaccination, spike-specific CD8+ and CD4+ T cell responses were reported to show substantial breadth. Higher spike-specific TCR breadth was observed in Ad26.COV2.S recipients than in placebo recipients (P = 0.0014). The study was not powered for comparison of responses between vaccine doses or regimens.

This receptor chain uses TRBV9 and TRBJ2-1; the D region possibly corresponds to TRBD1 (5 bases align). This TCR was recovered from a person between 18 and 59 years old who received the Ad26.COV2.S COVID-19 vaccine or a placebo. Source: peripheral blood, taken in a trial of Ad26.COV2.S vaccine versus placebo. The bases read TGTGCCAGCAGCGTACAGGGTGGCCACAATGAGCAGTTCTTC. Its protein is CASSVQGGHNEQFF.